A single sample gave rise to the 8 T cell receptor beta chains below, sequenced in a study of cytomegalovirus exposure and HLA in healthy donors. Use of 60 Vbeta and 13 Jbeta primers characterized the PCR. Sequencing used immunoSEQ multiplex PCR; TCRdb keeps in-frame clones, though not all of them. The data contain under 200,000 clones, 65% to 85% of them seen just once; the ten biggest clones take up around 3.1%. Sequenced: PBMCs. The source is a woman between 50 and 59 years old in good health and CMV-seropositive.

The chain combines TRBV4-1 with TRBJ2-1, with 11 bases matching TRBD2. Germline CDR1 MGHRA, CDR2 YSYEKL. Trimming removed 1 base from V and 7 bases from J; junction bases left unmatched: 9. This CDR3 has 17 amino acids. CDR3 in DNA: TGCGCCAGCAGCCAAGGGTTGGAACTAGCGGGAGAAAATGAGCAGTTCTTC. Protein: CASSQGLELAGENEQFF.

The V gene is TRBV30, the J gene TRBJ1-1; 7 bases match TRBD1. There are 12 residues in the CDR3. V was pared by 4 bases and J by 4 bases, with 3 bases of the junction left unmatched. Germline V gene data show CDR1 as GTSNPN and CDR2 as SVGIG (reference sequence). The CDR3 DNA is TGTGCCTGGACGACAGGGTTCACTGAAGCTTTCTTT. This sequence encodes CAWTTGFTEAFF.

This clone was detected once. The germline gene is not matched at one end of the junction; a read error may be the cause. The chain carries TRBV10-3 and TRBJ2-5, with D perhaps TRBD2 (7 bases). This CDR3 is built from 13 residues. From germline, CDR1 is ENHRY and CDR2 SYGVKD. The CDR3: CAINEGEGETQYF. The DNA of the CDR3 is TGTGCCATCAATGAGGGGGAGGGAGAGACCCAGTACTTC.

The table lists this clone with a count of one. The chain employs TRBV9 and TRBJ2-3, with TRBD2 matching 11 bases. The germline gives CDR1 SGDLS, CDR2 YYNGEE. The CDR3 sequence is 17 residues long. J was trimmed by 6 bases and V by 3 bases; bases with no gene match: 12. The DNA for the CDR3 is TGTGCCAGCAGCGCCGGAAGACTAGCGGGATCGGTGGATACGCAGTATTTT. Amino acids: CASSAGRLAGSVDTQYF.

This rearrangement joins TRBV4-1 to TRBJ2-1; maybe TRBD2 (6 bases). The CDR3 loop spans 14 amino acids. Trimming took 1 base from V and 10 from J, leaving 14 bases between them. From germline, CDR1 is MGHRA and CDR2 YSYEKL. The CDR3 sequence: CASSQVGGGSEQFF. DNA for the CDR3: TGCGCCAGCAGCCAAGTAGGTGGAGGGTCGGAGCAGTTCTTC.

V usage is TRBV7-2 and J usage is TRBJ1-5, with 7 bases fitting TRBD1. Looked up from germline, CDR1 is SGHTA and CDR2 is FQGNSA. The ends lost 5 bases at V and 0 bases at J; junction bases unmatched: 10. This CDR3 region has 17 residues. The CDR3 here is CASSQPAWTGSNQPQHF. In DNA form, the CDR3 reads TGTGCCAGCAGCCAACCGGCATGGACAGGTAGCAATCAGCCCCAGCATTTT.

The CDR3 protein is CASSSGGGGARETQYF. The CDR3 DNA is TGTGCCAGCAGCTCCGGGGGCGGGGGGGCCCGAGAGACCCAGTACTTC. The chain joins TRBV7-2 to TRBJ2-5, with 9 bases aligning to TRBD2. Unmatched junction bases numbered 10, after V lost 4 bases and J lost 4 bases. The CDR3 is made up of 16 amino acids. Germline-derived CDR1 and CDR2 are SGHTA and FQGNSA.

This chain uses TRBV7-6 with TRBJ2-5; weak D call: TRBD2 (5 bases). Deletions cut 1 base from V and 5 bases from J, with 11 bases between. The CDR3 is 14 residues long. Germline V CDR1 and CDR2: SGHVS, FNYEAQ. CDR3 nucleotides: TGTGCCAGCAGCTTAGTGCCGGGATCGGAGACCCAGTACTTC. Amino acid sequence: CASSLVPGSETQYF.